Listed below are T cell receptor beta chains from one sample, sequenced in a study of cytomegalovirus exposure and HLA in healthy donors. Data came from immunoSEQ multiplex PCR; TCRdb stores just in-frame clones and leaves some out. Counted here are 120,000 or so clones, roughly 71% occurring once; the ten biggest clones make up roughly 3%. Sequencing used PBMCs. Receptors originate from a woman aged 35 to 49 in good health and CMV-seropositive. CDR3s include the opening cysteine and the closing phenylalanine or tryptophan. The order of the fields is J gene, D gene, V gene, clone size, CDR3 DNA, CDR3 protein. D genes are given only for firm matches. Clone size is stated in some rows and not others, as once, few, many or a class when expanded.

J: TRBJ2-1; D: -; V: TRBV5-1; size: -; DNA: TGCGCCAGCAGCCTCTCGACCCGGGGAGCCTACAATGAGCAGTTCTTC; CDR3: CASSLSTRGAYNEQFF
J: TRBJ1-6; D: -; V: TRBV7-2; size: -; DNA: TGTGCCAGCAGCAATCGACAGGAAACCCTCCACTTT; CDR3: CASSNRQETLHF
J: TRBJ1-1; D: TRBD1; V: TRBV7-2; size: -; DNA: TGTGCCAGCAGCTTAGCCGGGACAGGGGCGATCAGGGGTGAAGCTTTCTTT; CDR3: CASSLAGTGAIRGEAFF
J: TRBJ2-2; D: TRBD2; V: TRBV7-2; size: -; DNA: TGTGCCAGCAGCGTTCCAGCGGGACTAATGACCGGGGAGCTGTTTTTT; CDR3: CASSVPAGLMTGELFF
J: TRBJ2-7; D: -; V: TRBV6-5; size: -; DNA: TGTGCCAGCAGTTACTCAGCTAGCTACGAGCAGTACTTC; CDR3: CASSYSASYEQYF
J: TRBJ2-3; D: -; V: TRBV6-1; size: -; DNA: TGTGCCAGCAGTGAATCTTCCGGGAACACAGATACGCAGTATTTT; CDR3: CASSESSGNTDTQYF
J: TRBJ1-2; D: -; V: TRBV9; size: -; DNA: TGTGCCAGCAGCGTAGAGGGGGGGAACTATGGCTACACCTTC; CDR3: CASSVEGGNYGYTF
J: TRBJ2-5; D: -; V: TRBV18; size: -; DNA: TGTGCCAGCTCATCCTCCCAAGAGACCCAGTACTTC; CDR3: CASSSSQETQYF
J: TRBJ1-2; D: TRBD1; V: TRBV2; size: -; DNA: TGTGCCAGCAGTGAAGGGGGGACAGGGGGGTTTGAAAACACCTTC; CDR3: CASSEGGTGGFENTF
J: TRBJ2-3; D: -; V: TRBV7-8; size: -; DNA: TGTGCCAGCAGCTTAGCGGAGAGCAGGAGGGCAGATACGCAGTATTTT; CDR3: CASSLAESRRADTQYF
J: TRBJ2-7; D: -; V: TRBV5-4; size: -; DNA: TGTGCCAGCAGCACCCCTTCTAGTGACGAGCAGTACTTC; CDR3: CASSTPSSDEQYF
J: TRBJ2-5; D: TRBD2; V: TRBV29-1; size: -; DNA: TGCAGCGTTGGGGCGGGAGGGCCACAAGAGACCCAGTACTTC; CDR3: CSVGAGGPQETQYF
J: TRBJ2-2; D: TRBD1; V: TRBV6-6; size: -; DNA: TGTGCCAGCAGTGTCCCGGACAGGGGGCTTACCGGGGAGCTGTTTTTT; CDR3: CASSVPDRGLTGELFF
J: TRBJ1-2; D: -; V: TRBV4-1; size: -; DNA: TGCGCCAGCAGCCAAGTGGCAGGGGACTATGGCTACACCTTC; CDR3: CASSQVAGDYGYTF
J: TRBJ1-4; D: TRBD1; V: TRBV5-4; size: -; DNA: TGTGCCAGCAGCTTGATTGAGACAGGGAGCGAAAAACTGTTTTTT; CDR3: CASSLIETGSEKLFF
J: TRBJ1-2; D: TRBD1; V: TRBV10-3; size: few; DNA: TGTGCCATCGGGGAACCAGACAGGGTACATGGCTACACCTTC; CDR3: CAIGEPDRVHGYTF
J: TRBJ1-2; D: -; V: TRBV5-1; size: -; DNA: TGCGCCAGCAGCCTGACAGAGAGCTATGGCTACACCTTC; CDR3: CASSLTESYGYTF
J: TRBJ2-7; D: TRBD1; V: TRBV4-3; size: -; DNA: TGCGCCAGCAGCCAAGGGACAGGGACCTACGAGCAGTACTTC; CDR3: CASSQGTGTYEQYF
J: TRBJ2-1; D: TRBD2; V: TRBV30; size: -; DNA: TGTGCCTGGAGTGTTCAGGGTCTAGCGGTCCTTCTCCAGTTCTTC; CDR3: CAWSVQGLAVLLQFF
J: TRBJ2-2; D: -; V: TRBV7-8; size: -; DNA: TGTGCCAGCAGCTCCTGGGGGGAGAACACCGGGGAGCTGTTTTTT; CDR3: CASSSWGENTGELFF
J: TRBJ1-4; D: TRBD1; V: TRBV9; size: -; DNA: TGTGCCAGCAGCGTAGGGGACAGGCTCTCTAATGAAAAACTGTTTTTT; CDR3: CASSVGDRLSNEKLFF
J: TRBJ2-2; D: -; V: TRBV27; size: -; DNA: TGTGCCAGCAGTCCAACCGGACAGGGGACTAGGGGGGAGCTGTTTTTT; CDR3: CASSPTGQGTRGELFF
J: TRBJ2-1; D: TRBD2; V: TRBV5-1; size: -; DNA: TGCGCCAGCAGCACTCTAGCGGGAGCATTCAATGAGCAGTTCTTC; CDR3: CASSTLAGAFNEQFF
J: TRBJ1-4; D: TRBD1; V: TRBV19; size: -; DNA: TGTGCCAGTAGTATTGACAGGGCAGGCGAAAAACTGTTTTTT; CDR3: CASSIDRAGEKLFF
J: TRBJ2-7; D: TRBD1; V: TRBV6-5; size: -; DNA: TGTGCCAGCAGCCGGGGACAGGGTAGCTACGAGCAGTACTTC; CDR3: CASSRGQGSYEQYF
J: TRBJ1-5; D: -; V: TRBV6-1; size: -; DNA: TGTGCCAGCAGTACAGAAGGGACAAGTCAGCCCCAGCATTTT; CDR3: CASSTEGTSQPQHF